The TCR beta chain under discussion was sequenced for a study of control samples from healthy donors and cancer patients. A single count supports this clone. Data came from immunoSEQ multiplex PCR; TCRdb stores just in-frame clones and leaves some out. This table holds some 130,000 clones, around 90% found once. The receptor was derived from a man between 18 and 35 years old in good health. The specimen was blood.

The CDR3 here is CASSGGSGNEQFF. The CDR3 bases are TGTGCCAGCAGTGGCGGGTCCGGCAATGAGCAGTTCTTC. The genes are TRBV9 and TRBJ2-1; D might be TRBD2 (5 bases). V lost 5 bases and J lost 6, with 12 bases in between. Per the germline V gene, CDR1 is SGDLS and CDR2 is YYNGEE. CDR3 length equals 13 residues.